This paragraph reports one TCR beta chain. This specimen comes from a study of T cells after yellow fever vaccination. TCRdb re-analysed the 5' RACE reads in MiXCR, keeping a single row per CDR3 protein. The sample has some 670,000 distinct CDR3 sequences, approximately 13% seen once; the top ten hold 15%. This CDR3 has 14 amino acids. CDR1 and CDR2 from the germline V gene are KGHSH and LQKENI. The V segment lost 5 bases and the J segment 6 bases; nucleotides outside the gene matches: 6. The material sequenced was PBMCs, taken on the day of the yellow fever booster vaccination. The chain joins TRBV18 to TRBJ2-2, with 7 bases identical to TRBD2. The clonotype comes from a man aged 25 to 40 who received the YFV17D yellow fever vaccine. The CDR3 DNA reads TGTGCCAGCTCAAGTGTTCGGGAGGCCGGGGAGCTGTTTTTT. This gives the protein CASSSVREAGELFF.